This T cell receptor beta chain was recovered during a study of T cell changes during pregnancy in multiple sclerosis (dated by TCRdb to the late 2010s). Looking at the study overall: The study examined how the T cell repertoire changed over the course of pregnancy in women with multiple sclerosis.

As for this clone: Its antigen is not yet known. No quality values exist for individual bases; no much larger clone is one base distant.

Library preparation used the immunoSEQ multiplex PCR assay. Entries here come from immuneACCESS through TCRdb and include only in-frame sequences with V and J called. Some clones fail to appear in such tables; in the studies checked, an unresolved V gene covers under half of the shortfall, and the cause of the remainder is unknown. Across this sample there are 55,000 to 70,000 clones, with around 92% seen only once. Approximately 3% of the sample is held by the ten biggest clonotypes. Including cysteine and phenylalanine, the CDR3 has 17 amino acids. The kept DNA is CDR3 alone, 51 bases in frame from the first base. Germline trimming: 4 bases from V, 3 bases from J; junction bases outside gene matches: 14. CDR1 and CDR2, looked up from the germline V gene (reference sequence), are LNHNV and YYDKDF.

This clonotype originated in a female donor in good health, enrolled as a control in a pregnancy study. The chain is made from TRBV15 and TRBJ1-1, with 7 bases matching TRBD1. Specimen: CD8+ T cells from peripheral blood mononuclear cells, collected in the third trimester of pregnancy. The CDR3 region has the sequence CATSTTGQAEWYTEAFF. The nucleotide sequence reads TGTGCCACCAGCACCACCGGACAGGCTGAGTGGTACACTGAAGCTTTCTTT.